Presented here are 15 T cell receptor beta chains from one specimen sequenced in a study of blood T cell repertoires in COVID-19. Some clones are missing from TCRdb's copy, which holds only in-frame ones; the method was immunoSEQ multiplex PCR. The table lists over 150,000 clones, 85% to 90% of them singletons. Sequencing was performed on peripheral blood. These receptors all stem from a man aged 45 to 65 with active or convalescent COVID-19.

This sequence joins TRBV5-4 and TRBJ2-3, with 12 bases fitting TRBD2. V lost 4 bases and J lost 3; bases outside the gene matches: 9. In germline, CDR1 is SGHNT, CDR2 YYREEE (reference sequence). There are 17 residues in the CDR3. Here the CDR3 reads CASSTYLAGGRTDTQYF. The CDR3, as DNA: TGTGCCAGCAGCACCTACCTAGCGGGAGGGCGTACAGATACGCAGTATTTT.

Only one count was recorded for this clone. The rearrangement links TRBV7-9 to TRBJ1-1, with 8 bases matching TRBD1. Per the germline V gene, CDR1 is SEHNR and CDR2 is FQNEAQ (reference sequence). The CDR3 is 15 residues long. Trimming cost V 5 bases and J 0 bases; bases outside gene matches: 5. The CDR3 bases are TGTGCCAGCAGCCCCGACAGGGGAGTGAACACTGAAGCTTTCTTT. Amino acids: CASSPDRGVNTEAFF.

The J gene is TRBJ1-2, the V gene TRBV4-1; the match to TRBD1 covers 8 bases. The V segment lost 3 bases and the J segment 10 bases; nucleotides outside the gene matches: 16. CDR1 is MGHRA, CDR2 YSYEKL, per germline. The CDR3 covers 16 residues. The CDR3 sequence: CASSHGRTGISFDYTF. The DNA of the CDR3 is TGCGCCAGCAGCCATGGTCGGACAGGGATATCTTTTGACTACACCTTC.

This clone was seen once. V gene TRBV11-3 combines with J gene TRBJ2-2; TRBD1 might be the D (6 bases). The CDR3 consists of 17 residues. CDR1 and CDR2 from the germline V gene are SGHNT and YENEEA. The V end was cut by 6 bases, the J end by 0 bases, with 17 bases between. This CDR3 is CASSNPFGTTNTGELFF. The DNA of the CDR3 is TGTGCCAGCAGTAACCCGTTTGGGACAACGAACACCGGGGAGCTGTTTTTT.

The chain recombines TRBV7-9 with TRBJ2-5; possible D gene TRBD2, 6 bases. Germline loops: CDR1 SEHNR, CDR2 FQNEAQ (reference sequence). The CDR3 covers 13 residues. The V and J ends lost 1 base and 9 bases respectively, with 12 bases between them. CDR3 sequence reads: CASSLEGRRPQYF. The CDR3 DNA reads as TGTGCCAGCAGCTTAGAGGGGAGGAGGCCCCAGTACTTC. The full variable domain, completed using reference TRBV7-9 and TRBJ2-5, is DTGVSQNPRHKITKRGQNVTFRCDPISEHNRLYWYRQTLGQGPEFLTYFQNEAQLEKSRLLSDRFSAERPKGSFSTLEIQRTEQGDSAMYLCASSLEGRRPQYFGPGTRLLVL.

The chain's CDR3 is CASSYSDGNYEQYF. CDR3 DNA sequence: TGTGCCAGCAGTTACTCGGACGGGAACTACGAGCAGTACTTC. This rearrangement joins TRBV6-5 to TRBJ2-7; D may be TRBD2 (5 bases). This CDR3 has 14 amino acids. The V end lost 0 bases, the J end lost 3 bases, and 9 bases lay between the germline ends. Germline V CDR1 and CDR2: MNHEY, SVGAGI.

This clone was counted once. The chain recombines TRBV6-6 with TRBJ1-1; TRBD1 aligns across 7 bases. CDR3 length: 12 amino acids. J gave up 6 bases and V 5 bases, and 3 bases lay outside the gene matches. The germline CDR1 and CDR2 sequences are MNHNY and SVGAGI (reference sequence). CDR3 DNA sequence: TGTGCCAGCAGTGGGGGACAGCCTGAAGCTTTCTTT. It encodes CASSGGQPEAFF.

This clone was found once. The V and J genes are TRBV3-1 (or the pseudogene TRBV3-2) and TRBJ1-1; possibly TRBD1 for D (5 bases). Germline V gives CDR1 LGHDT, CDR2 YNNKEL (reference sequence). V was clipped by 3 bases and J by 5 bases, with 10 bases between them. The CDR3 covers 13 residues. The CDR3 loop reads CASSHRRGTEAFF. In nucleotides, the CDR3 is TGTGCCAGCAGCCATCGGCGGGGGACTGAAGCTTTCTTT.

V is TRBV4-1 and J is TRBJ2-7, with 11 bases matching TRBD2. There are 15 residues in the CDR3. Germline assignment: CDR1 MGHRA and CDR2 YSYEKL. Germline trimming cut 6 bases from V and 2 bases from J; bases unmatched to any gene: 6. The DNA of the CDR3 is TGCGCCAGCAGTTTTCTAGCGGGAGGCGCCTACGAGCAGTACTTC. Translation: CASSFLAGGAYEQYF.

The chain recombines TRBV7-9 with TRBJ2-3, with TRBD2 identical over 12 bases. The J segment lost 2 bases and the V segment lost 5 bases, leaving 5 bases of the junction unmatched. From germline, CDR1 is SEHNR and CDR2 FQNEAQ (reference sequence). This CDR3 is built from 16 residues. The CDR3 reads CASSPGLAGNTDTQYF. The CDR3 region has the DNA TGTGCCAGCAGCCCCGGACTAGCGGGGAACACAGATACGCAGTATTTT.

The chain's CDR3 is CASRLGTGEKLFF. Written as DNA, the CDR3 is TGTGCCAGCAGACTCGGGACAGGCGAAAAACTGTTTTTT. The V call is TRBV2, the J call TRBJ1-4, with TRBD1 identical over 8 bases. J was trimmed by 8 bases and V by 6 bases; bases with no gene match: 5. Per germline, CDR1 SNHLY and CDR2 FYNNEI. CDR3 size: 13 residues.

CDR3: CATSEQGQGAPGELFF. For the CDR3, the DNA is TGTGCCACCAGTGAGCAGGGACAGGGGGCGCCGGGGGAGCTGTTTTTT. This chain joins TRBV24-1 and TRBJ2-2, with TRBD1 matching 12 bases. The CDR3 totals 16 residues. V shed 4 bases and J 8 bases; nucleotides not matched to a gene: 7. CDR1 KGHDR and CDR2 SFDVKD come from the germline V gene.

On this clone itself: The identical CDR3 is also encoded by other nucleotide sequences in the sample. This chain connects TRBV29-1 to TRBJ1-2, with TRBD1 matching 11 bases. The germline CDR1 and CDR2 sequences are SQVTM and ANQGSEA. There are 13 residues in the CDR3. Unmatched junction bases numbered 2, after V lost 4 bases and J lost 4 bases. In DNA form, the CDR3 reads TGCAGCGTTGGGACAGGGGGCTCCTATGGCTACACCTTC. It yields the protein CSVGTGGSYGYTF.

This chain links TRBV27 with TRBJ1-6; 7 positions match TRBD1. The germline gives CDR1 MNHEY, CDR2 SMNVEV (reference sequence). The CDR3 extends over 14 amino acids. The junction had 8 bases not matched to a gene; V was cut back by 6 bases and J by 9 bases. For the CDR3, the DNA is TGTGCCAGCAGCTCCGGGACAGACCCTTCACCCCTCCACTTT. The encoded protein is CASSSGTDPSPLHF.

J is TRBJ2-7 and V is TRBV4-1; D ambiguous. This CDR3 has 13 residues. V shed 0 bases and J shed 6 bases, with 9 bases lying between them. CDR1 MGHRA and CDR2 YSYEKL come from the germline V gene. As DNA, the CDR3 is TGCGCCAGCAGCCAAGAAGTTCGTAGCGAGCAGTACTTC. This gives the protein CASSQEVRSEQYF.